One and the same sample provided the 26 T cell receptor beta chains below, sequenced in a study of CD8 T cells in Susac syndrome. With random hexamers, roughly 0.45 to 1 ug RNA was reverse transcribed. TCRdb redid the calling of the immunoSEQ multiplex PCR reads with MiXCR, one entry per CDR3 protein. The data hold 150,000 to 200,000 distinct CDR3 sequences, with roughly 95% observed a single time. The material sequenced was CD4+ T cells from PBMCs. The receptors were gathered from a human donor in good health.

The chain links TRBV27 to TRBJ1-2, with 9 bases identical to TRBD1. V was clipped by 3 bases and J by 4 bases; unmatched bases: 6. From germline, CDR1 is MNHEY and CDR2 SMNVEV (reference sequence). The CDR3 totals 15 residues. CDR3 nucleotides: TGTGCCAGCAGTTTGGCGGGACAGGGACCCTATGGCTACACCTTC. This sequence encodes CASSLAGQGPYGYTF.

The V gene is TRBV6-6, the J gene TRBJ2-7; the D gene is possibly TRBD2 (5 bases). V lost 6 bases and J lost 3, with 12 bases in between. This CDR3 has 13 residues. Germline V gives CDR1 MNHNY, CDR2 SVGAGI (reference sequence). The CDR3 here is CASRVLDYYEQYF. CDR3 in DNA: TGTGCCAGCAGGGTACTCGACTACTACGAGCAGTACTTC.

V gene TRBV29-1 combines with J gene TRBJ2-1, with 12 positions matching TRBD2. V was clipped by 2 bases and J by 1 base; unmatched bases: 0. The CDR3 totals 15 residues. Germline assignment: CDR1 SQVTM and CDR2 ANQGSEA. This chain's CDR3 is CSVETSGGSYNEQFF. CDR3 bases: TGCAGCGTTGAAACTAGCGGGGGGTCCTACAATGAGCAGTTCTTC.

The chain links TRBV3-1 to TRBJ2-1; a weak D match, TRBD2 (6 bases). The germline V gene has CDR1 LGHDT and CDR2 YNNKEL (reference sequence). V was shortened by 2 bases and J by 2 bases, with 10 bases between the two germline ends. CDR3 length: 15 residues. The CDR3 reads CASSQNSGAYNEQFF. CDR3 nucleotides: TGTGCCAGCAGCCAAAATAGCGGCGCCTACAATGAGCAGTTCTTC.

This chain connects TRBV7-8 to TRBJ2-5; D is uncertain. V lost 5 bases and J lost 5, with 6 bases in between. The CDR3 consists of 11 residues. Germline-derived CDR1 and CDR2 are SGHVS and FQNEAQ. The CDR3 DNA follows: TGTGCCAGCAGCAGAATGGAGACCCAGTACTTC. As protein: CASSRMETQYF.

The sample holds one count of this clonotype. The rearrangement joins TRBV27 to TRBJ1-6, with 11 bases lining up with TRBD1. With 6 bases clipped from V and 9 bases from J, the junction kept 4 bases outside the gene matches. The CDR3 has 14 residues. Germline-derived CDR1 and CDR2 are MNHEY and SMNVEV (reference sequence). The CDR3 DNA reads TGTGCCAGCAGCTGGGACAGGGGGTCTTCACCCCTCCACTTT. It translates to CASSWDRGSSPLHF.

A word on this clonotype: One end of the junction does not line up with germline, which may come from a read error. The chain has TRBV27 and TRBJ1-1; D might be TRBD1 (6 bases). The length of the CDR3 is 14 residues. Germline V CDR1 and CDR2: MNHEY, SMNVEV (reference sequence). The CDR3 sequence is CASSLSLGGTEAFF. In DNA form, the CDR3 reads TGTGCCAGCAGCTTATCGCTGGGGGGGACAGAAGCTTTCTTT.

This clonotype came up a few times. The chain uses TRBV5-1 and TRBJ2-2; D not certain. Germline V gene data show CDR1 as SGHRS and CDR2 as YFSETQ. The CDR3 totals 13 residues. Trimming cost V 0 bases and J 6 bases, with 6 bases left between them. The CDR3 spells CASSLGDAGELFF. The CDR3 DNA sequence: TGCGCCAGCAGCTTGGGTGATGCCGGGGAGCTGTTTTTT.

V and J are TRBV3-1 and TRBJ2-2; tentatively, D is TRBD1 (5 bases). V lost 6 bases to trimming and J lost 3 bases, with 14 bases between them. CDR1 LGHDT and CDR2 YNNKEL come from the germline V gene (reference sequence). The CDR3 is 15 amino acids. DNA of the CDR3: TGTGCCAGCAGGCAACGACAGTTAGACACCGGGGAGCTGTTTTTT. Its protein product is CASRQRQLDTGELFF.

The rearrangement links TRBV12-3 or TRBV12-4 to TRBJ1-1; D is perhaps TRBD1 (6 bases). V was pared by 3 bases and J by 4 bases, with 9 bases between. The length of the CDR3 is 13 residues. The DNA of the CDR3 is TGTGCCAGCAGTTTGCAGGGGACCACTGAAGCTTTCTTT. It specifies CASSLQGTTEAFF.

The chain links TRBV5-1 to TRBJ1-1; D is undetermined. Germline V gene data show CDR1 as SGHRS and CDR2 as YFSETQ. V gave up 5 bases and J gave up 1 base, with 15 bases separating them. The CDR3 runs 15 residues. CDR3: CASSTNRAENTEAFF. The CDR3 nucleotides read TGCGCCAGCAGTACCAACCGGGCAGAGAACACTGAAGCTTTCTTT.

This clonotype appeared a single time. The chain employs TRBV5-1 and TRBJ2-5, with no clear D. Per the germline V gene, CDR1 is SGHRS and CDR2 is YFSETQ. The CDR3 covers 13 residues. CDR3 region: CSSYETNQETQYF. The CDR3 DNA sequence: TGCTCATCTTATGAGACGAACCAAGAGACCCAGTACTTC.

The CDR3 sequence: CASSIGQDYEQYF. The CDR3 DNA reads TGTGCCAGTAGTATAGGACAGGACTACGAGCAGTACTTC. This chain joins TRBV19 and TRBJ2-7; weak D call: TRBD1 (6 bases). Germline V CDR1 and CDR2: LNHDA, SQIVND (reference sequence). Trimming removed 1 base from V and 3 bases from J, with 7 bases in between. CDR3 length equals 13 residues.

This chain uses TRBV30 with TRBJ1-5; D may be TRBD1 (5 bases). Germline loops: CDR1 GTSNPN, CDR2 SVGIG (reference sequence). The CDR3 spans 13 residues. The V and J ends lost 5 bases and 3 bases respectively, with 11 bases between them. CDR3 sequence reads: CAWRGSLNQPQHF. The CDR3 DNA reads TGTGCCTGGCGGGGCAGTCTCAATCAGCCCCAGCATTTT. Looking up the rest from reference TRBV30 and TRBJ1-5 gives the full variable domain: SQTIHQWPATLVQPVGSPLSLECTVEGTSNPNLYWYRQAAGRGLQLLFYSVGIGQISSEVPQNLSASRPQDRQFILSSKKLLLSDSGFYLCAWRGSLNQPQHFGDGTRLSIL.

The CDR3 sequence: CASSQYTGPGIAPLHF. In DNA, the CDR3 is TGTGCCAGCAGCCAATACACAGGCCCAGGTATAGCACCCCTCCACTTT. The chain links TRBV3-1 to TRBJ1-6, with D perhaps TRBD1 (5 bases). CDR3 length: 16 amino acids. Trimming removed 2 bases from V and 11 bases from J, with 19 bases in between. In germline, CDR1 is LGHDT, CDR2 YNNKEL (reference sequence).

A few counts support this clonotype. The V and J genes are TRBV3-1 and TRBJ2-3; 7 bases map to TRBD2. The CDR3 spans 13 residues. Trimming removed 2 bases from V and 10 bases from J; junction bases left unmatched: 6. Germline CDR1 is LGHDT and CDR2 is YNNKEL (reference sequence). The CDR3 reads CASSQRREPPQYF. CDR3 bases: TGTGCCAGCAGCCAACGGCGGGAGCCCCCGCAGTATTTT.

The chain is built from TRBV20-1 and TRBJ2-7; D not resolved. The V end was cut by 5 bases, the J end by 2 bases, with 10 bases between. Germline V gene data show CDR1 as DFQATT and CDR2 as SNEGSKA (reference sequence). CDR3 size: 12 residues. In DNA, the CDR3 is TGCAGTGCTGAGAAGAATACCTACGAGCAGTACTTC. Translating it yields CSAEKNTYEQYF.

The chain couples TRBV9 to TRBJ2-4; 7 nucleotides agree with TRBD2. Germline CDR1 reads SGDLS; CDR2 reads YYNGEE. The CDR3 totals 12 residues. V trimming: 6 bases; J trimming: 7 bases; junction bases outside the gene matches: 4. The CDR3 nucleotides are TGTGCCAGCACCGGGGGAGGGAACATTCAGTACTTC. Amino acid sequence: CASTGGGNIQYF.

The rearrangement links TRBV28 to TRBJ1-6; TRBD1 agrees at 7 bases. The CDR3 spans 14 residues. The trim removed 4 bases at V and 11 bases at J, leaving 8 bases unmatched. Germline V gene sequence: CDR1 MDHEN, CDR2 SYDVKM. DNA of the CDR3: TGTGCCAGCAGTTCTCCGACAGGGAGGACACCCCTCCACTTT. The encoded protein is CASSSPTGRTPLHF.

This clonotype was found a few times. The chain joins TRBV7-2 to TRBJ2-7, with D unresolved. Germline assignment: CDR1 SGHTA and CDR2 FQGNSA. V lost 5 bases and J lost 6, with 11 bases in between. The CDR3 spans 12 residues. CDR3 protein: CASSREVSEQYF. The CDR3 DNA reads as TGTGCCAGCAGCCGCGAGGTATCCGAGCAGTACTTC.

The chain recombines TRBV30 with TRBJ2-4; D is uncertain. The V and J ends lost 2 bases and 3 bases respectively, with 11 bases between them. Germline CDR1 GTSNPN, CDR2 SVGIG (reference sequence). The CDR3 loop spans 14 amino acids. CDR3 amino acids: CAWSRIGGKNIQYF. CDR3 nucleotides: TGTGCCTGGAGTCGGATTGGTGGCAAAAACATTCAGTACTTC.

The chain carries TRBV3-1 and TRBJ1-1; D unresolved. This CDR3 is 12 amino acids long. The ends were cut back, 8 bases at V and 0 bases at J, with 7 bases in the middle. The V gene's germline CDR1 is LGHDT and CDR2 YNNKEL (reference sequence). The DNA for the CDR3 is TGTGCCAGCGGGCTGATGAACACTGAAGCTTTCTTT. Its protein product is CASGLMNTEAFF.

The chain joins TRBV9 to TRBJ2-2; D perhaps matches TRBD1 (5 bases). CDR1 is SGDLS, CDR2 YYNGEE, per germline. This CDR3 contains 15 residues. The V gene lost 6 bases and the J gene lost 1 base, with 13 bases spanning the gap. This CDR3 reads CASTEAQGNTGELFF. As DNA, the CDR3 is TGTGCCAGCACAGAAGCCCAGGGGAACACCGGGGAGCTGTTTTTT. Using reference TRBV9 and TRBJ2-2 for the parts outside the CDR3, the full variable domain is DSGVTQTPKHLITATGQRVTLRCSPRSGDLSVYWYQQSLDQGLQFLIQYYNGEERAKGNILERFSAQQFPDLHSELNLSSLELGDSALYFCASTEAQGNTGELFFGEGSRLTVL.

For the CDR3, the DNA is TGCGCCAGCAGCTTGAACAGGGATGGCTACGAGCAGTACTTC. Translating gives CASSLNRDGYEQYF. The chain uses TRBV5-1 and TRBJ2-7, with a weak D call TRBD1 (6 bases). Trimming took off 1 base at V and 3 bases at J, with 11 bases between the two ends. The CDR3 runs to 14 residues. Germline V gene data show CDR1 as SGHRS and CDR2 as YFSETQ.

V and J are TRBV4-1 and TRBJ1-4, with D possibly TRBD1 on 5 matching bases. V was shortened by 3 bases and J by 0 bases, with 8 bases between the two germline ends. The CDR3 has 15 amino acids. Germline CDR1 MGHRA, CDR2 YSYEKL. CDR3 amino acids: CASSQGPATNEKLFF. CDR3 DNA: TGCGCCAGCAGCCAGGGACCTGCAACTAATGAAAAACTGTTTTTT.

The chain combines TRBV30 with TRBJ1-4; the match to TRBD1 covers 9 bases. CDR3 length equals 13 residues. CDR1 and CDR2 (germline): GTSNPN, SVGIG (reference sequence). CDR3 sequence reads: CATGQGPNEKLFF. The CDR3 DNA is TGTGCGACGGGACAGGGTCCTAATGAAAAACTGTTTTTT.